The clone carrying this T cell receptor beta chain has only a few counts. Its antigen is not known. These data are taken from a study of T cells in Graves' hyperthyroidism and ophthalmopathy. The V segment lost 0 bases and the J segment 6 bases; nucleotides outside the gene matches: 5. The germline V gene has CDR1 KGHSH and CDR2 LQKENI. CDR3 length: 15 residues. Overall study results and limits: Ophthalmopathy cases were set apart from stable hyperthyroidism by a 13 V-J model.

Researchers amplified the TCR beta CDR3 regions from RNA transcripts. Initially, a first-round RT-PCR of the TCR CDR3 employed the HTBI primer set. TCRdb re-called the multiplex PCR reads with MiXCR, one entry per CDR3 protein. The sample lists about 720,000 distinct CDR3 sequences; less than 20% were seen once. This clonotype was sampled from a man between 18 and 29 years old with Graves' hyperthyroidism. The chain employs TRBV18 and TRBJ2-1; TRBD2 matches at 7 bases. Material: blood. CDR3 in amino acids: CASSPPGTTPNEQFF. DNA of the CDR3: TGTGCCAGCTCACCACCCGGGACTACACCCAATGAGCAGTTCTTC.